Listed below are T cell receptor beta chains from one sample, sequenced in a study of early T cells in non-severe SARS-CoV-2 infection. TCRdb redid the calling of the 5' RACE reads with MiXCR, one entry per CDR3 protein. Among tens of thousands of distinct CDR3 sequences listed, approximately 12% were seen once. The sequenced sample consisted of whole blood. The receptors derive from an adult who was a healthcare worker with PCR-confirmed SARS-CoV-2 infection or an uninfected control (not recorded which). CDR3s leave out the opening cysteine and the closing phenylalanine or tryptophan. A D gene is named only where the DNA matches it firmly.

d_call: .; v_call: TRBV10-3; j_call: TRBJ2-3; cdr3_aa: AIKAGQGTDTQY
d_call: TRBD2; v_call: TRBV11-2; j_call: TRBJ2-5; cdr3_aa: ASSVSGRTGETQY
d_call: .; v_call: TRBV20-1; j_call: TRBJ2-7; cdr3_aa: SAREGGRTGEQY
d_call: TRBD1; v_call: TRBV12-3/TRBV12-4; j_call: TRBJ2-7; cdr3_aa: ASSPTPGQGRGRSYEQY
d_call: TRBD1; v_call: TRBV5-1; j_call: TRBJ2-7; cdr3_aa: ASSGGQVGSYEQY
d_call: .; v_call: TRBV7-8; j_call: TRBJ2-2; cdr3_aa: ASSTPGRGQTGELF
d_call: .; v_call: TRBV3-1; j_call: TRBJ2-1; cdr3_aa: ASSPPGTYNEQF
d_call: .; v_call: TRBV20-1; j_call: TRBJ1-2; cdr3_aa: SAYDAESYGYT
d_call: TRBD2; v_call: TRBV20-1; j_call: TRBJ2-3; cdr3_aa: SASLDRLAGKPDTQY
d_call: .; v_call: TRBV29-1; j_call: TRBJ1-2; cdr3_aa: SVRGAGQTSGYT
d_call: .; v_call: TRBV7-3; j_call: TRBJ2-3; cdr3_aa: ASSRGGVGATDTQY
d_call: .; v_call: TRBV13; j_call: TRBJ2-1; cdr3_aa: ASSQPGYNEQF
d_call: .; v_call: TRBV27; j_call: TRBJ1-2; cdr3_aa: ASSLRGDDYGYT
d_call: .; v_call: TRBV5-1; j_call: TRBJ2-3; cdr3_aa: ASSQTPGLDTQY
d_call: TRBD1; v_call: TRBV6-5; j_call: TRBJ2-1; cdr3_aa: ASSWDRGSYNEQF
d_call: .; v_call: TRBV27; j_call: TRBJ1-6; cdr3_aa: ASSESKGNNSPLH
d_call: .; v_call: TRBV14; j_call: TRBJ1-6; cdr3_aa: ASSQVGGQIGSPLH
d_call: TRBD1; v_call: TRBV6-2/TRBV6-3; j_call: TRBJ2-1; cdr3_aa: ASKGGNHNEQF
d_call: .; v_call: TRBV7-9; j_call: TRBJ2-1; cdr3_aa: ANSLAVGPYNEQF
d_call: TRBD1; v_call: TRBV7-9; j_call: TRBJ2-5; cdr3_aa: ASSLGQGQETQY
d_call: .; v_call: TRBV7-9; j_call: TRBJ1-6; cdr3_aa: ASAGRGINSPLH
d_call: TRBD2; v_call: TRBV20-1; j_call: TRBJ2-3; cdr3_aa: SAASQDPSGGWDTQY